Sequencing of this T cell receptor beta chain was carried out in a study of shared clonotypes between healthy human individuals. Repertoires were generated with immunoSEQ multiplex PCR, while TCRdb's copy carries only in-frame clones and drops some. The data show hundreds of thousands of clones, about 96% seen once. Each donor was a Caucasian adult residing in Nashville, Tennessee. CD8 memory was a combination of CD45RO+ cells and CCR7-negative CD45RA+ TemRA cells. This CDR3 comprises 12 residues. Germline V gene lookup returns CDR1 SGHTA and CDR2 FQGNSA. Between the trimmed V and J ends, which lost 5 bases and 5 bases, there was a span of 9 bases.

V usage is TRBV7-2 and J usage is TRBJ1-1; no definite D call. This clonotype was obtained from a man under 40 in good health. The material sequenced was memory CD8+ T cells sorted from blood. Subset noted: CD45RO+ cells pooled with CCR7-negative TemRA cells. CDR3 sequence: CASSLSRTEAFF. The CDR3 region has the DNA TGTGCCAGCAGCCTCAGTAGGACTGAAGCTTTCTTT.